Listed below are T cell receptor beta chains from one sample, sequenced in a study of cytomegalovirus exposure and HLA in healthy donors. Libraries were prepared by immunoSEQ multiplex PCR; TCRdb keeps only in-frame clonotypes and omits some of them. The data show fewer than 250,000 clones, approximately 83% seen once. Sequenced input: PBMCs. These receptors all come from a woman aged 25-40 years in good health and CMV-seropositive. CDR3s include the opening cysteine and the closing phenylalanine or tryptophan. A D gene is named only where the DNA matches it firmly. Clone size is given for some rows only: seen once, a few or many times, or a class if the clone is expanded.

clone_size,d_call,v_call,j_call,cdr3_nt,cdr3_aa
.,.,TRBV7-2,TRBJ2-3,TGTGCCAGCAGCGTTCAAGCAAGCACAGATACGCAGTATTTT,CASSVQASTDTQYF
.,.,TRBV29-1,TRBJ2-5,TGCAGCGTTGAAGATGGCGGTGTGGAGACCCAGTACTTC,CSVEDGGVETQYF
.,TRBD1,TRBV19,TRBJ2-7,TGTGCCAGTAGTGAATTACAGGGGGCTCGGCACGAGCAGTACTTC,CASSELQGARHEQYF
.,TRBD1,TRBV5-1,TRBJ1-2,TGCGCCAGCAGCGTGACAGGGGTAGGGTATGGCTACACCTTC,CASSVTGVGYGYTF
few,TRBD2,TRBV11-2,TRBJ2-3,TGTGCCAGCAGCACACTGACTAGCTTGGGGACTAGCACAGATACGCAGTATTTT,CASSTLTSLGTSTDTQYF
.,.,TRBV6-6,TRBJ1-1,TGTGCCAGCAGTTCCTTAAGGGGGAGCACTGAAGCTTTCTTT,CASSSLRGSTEAFF
.,TRBD1,TRBV19,TRBJ1-5,TGTGCCAGTACCCGGAGGACAGGGGGACAGCCCCAGCATTTT,CASTRRTGGQPQHF
.,TRBD1,TRBV18,TRBJ1-4,TGTGCCAGCTCACCCGGACAGGGGGATGAAAAACTGTTTTTT,CASSPGQGDEKLFF
.,TRBD2,TRBV5-6,TRBJ2-1,TGTGCCAGCAGCTTTGCGGGAGTTCACAATGAGCAGTTCTTC,CASSFAGVHNEQFF
once,.,TRBV25-1,TRBJ2-7,TGTGCCAGCAGTGATACCCGCGTGAAGGAGCAGTACTTC,CASSDTRVKEQYF
once,.,TRBV6-5,TRBJ1-2,TGTGCCAGCAGTTACCCCACAGGGAAAGGCTACACCTTC,CASSYPTGKGYTF
.,.,TRBV30,TRBJ2-7,TGTGCCTGGAGCGCCGACAGACAGGAGTACTTC,CAWSADRQEYF
few,TRBD2,TRBV30,TRBJ2-7,TGTGCCTGGAGGTCCGGGACTAGCACCGAGCAGTACTTC,CAWRSGTSTEQYF
.,TRBD2,TRBV6-5,TRBJ2-3,TGTGCCAGCAGTTACTCTAGCGGGGTGGGCACAGATACGCAGTATTTT,CASSYSSGVGTDTQYF
.,.,TRBV4-2,TRBJ1-2,TGTGCCAGCAGCCAAGATGCCTCGAGGGCCGGTAACTATGGCTACACCTTC,CASSQDASRAGNYGYTF
once,TRBD2,TRBV27,TRBJ2-7,TGTGCCAGCAGTTCCTCGACTAGCGGAGGCTTCTACGAGCAGTACTTC,CASSSSTSGGFYEQYF
.,.,TRBV9,TRBJ1-2,TGTGCCAGCAGCTCGGGACAATTCCTCTCCGGCTACACCTTC,CASSSGQFLSGYTF
.,.,TRBV18,TRBJ2-7,TGTGCCAGCTCACTCGGCCTATACGAGCAGTACTTC,CASSLGLYEQYF
.,.,TRBV7-3,TRBJ1-1,TGTGCCAGCAGCCGAACGACCGGGACGGTAAACACTGAAGCTTTCTTT,CASSRTTGTVNTEAFF
.,.,TRBV28,TRBJ2-3,TGTGCCAGCAGTTCCCTTTCGACGGGAGATACGCAGTATTTT,CASSSLSTGDTQYF
.,TRBD1,TRBV27,TRBJ2-7,TGTGCCAGCAGTACCGACCCGACAGGGTTCGAGCAGTACTTC,CASSTDPTGFEQYF
once,TRBD2,TRBV6-1,TRBJ2-2,TGTGCCAGCAGTGGGGGACCCGGGGGGTTGATCACCGGGGAGCTGTTTTTT,CASSGGPGGLITGELFF
.,TRBD2,TRBV7-9,TRBJ2-1,TGTGCCAGCAGCTCTACTAGCGGGGATTTTTACAATGAGCAGTTCTTC,CASSSTSGDFYNEQFF
.,TRBD1,TRBV28,TRBJ2-7,TGTGCCAGCAGTCCGGATAACAGGGGCCAGTACTTC,CASSPDNRGQYF
few,TRBD1,TRBV14,TRBJ2-1,TGTGCCAGCACACAGGGGGCGCAGGGTGAGCAGTTCTTC,CASTQGAQGEQFF
.,TRBD1,TRBV19,TRBJ2-7,TGTGCCAGTAGTACAACCGGGACAGGGACCTACGAGCAGTACTTC,CASSTTGTGTYEQYF
.,TRBD1,TRBV29-1,TRBJ1-5,TGCAGCGTTATTACCTCCAGGGGGCCTGGGAATCAGCCCCAGCATTTT,CSVITSRGPGNQPQHF
.,.,TRBV7-2,TRBJ2-2,TGTGCCAGCAGCTACAGGGTTGGGGGGGAGCTGTTTTTT,CASSYRVGGELFF